This TCR beta chain originates from a study of cytomegalovirus exposure and HLA in healthy donors. Study as a whole: HLA-typed donors were the source of about 81 million unique TCRs held in an early data release.

A word on this clone: Its antigen is undetermined.

Primers for the PCR totalled 60 Vbeta and 13 Jbeta. Some clones are missing from TCRdb's copy, which holds only in-frame ones; the method was immunoSEQ multiplex PCR. Here the sample spans 150,000 to 200,000 clones, about 75% being singletons. The CDR3 is made up of 15 amino acids. J gave up 2 bases and V 6 bases, and 7 bases lay outside the gene matches. Per the germline V gene, CDR1 is SQVTM and CDR2 is ANQGSEA. Study findings and constraints: Altogether, some 170 TCR beta chains were recorded as cytomegalovirus-associated.

This clonotype originated in a man between 35 and 55 years old in good health and CMV-seropositive. The chain joins TRBV29-1 to TRBJ2-3; TRBD2 matches 11 bases. The specimen sequenced was PBMCs. CDR3 coding DNA: TGCAGCGTAGGGATAGCGGGAGGGAACACAGATACGCAGTATTTT. It is translated as CSVGIAGGNTDTQYF.